This TCR beta chain was observed in a study of T cells after posttransplantation cyclophosphamide. The CDR3 is made up of 12 amino acids. Per germline, CDR1 ENHRY and CDR2 SYGVKD. The V end was cut by 11 bases, the J end by 6 bases, with 13 bases between. The data were produced by immunoSEQ multiplex PCR, yet TCRdb's version contains in-frame clones alone and is incomplete. There are about 25,000 clones in the sample, none observed a single time. This clone showed up many times. Treatment was busulfan-fludarabine conditioning, a marrow graft, and cyclophosphamide on days +3 and +4. The chain has TRBV10-3 and TRBJ2-2; D is perhaps TRBD2 (5 bases). The sequence was obtained from a male patient in his late teens or twenties who received an allogeneic stem cell transplant from a related donor, was CMV-positive, and had no GVHD. Some T cells may trace back to the graft donor. Sequencing used PBMCs, obtained after allogeneic stem cell transplant with posttransplant cyclophosphamide. The CDR3 loop reads CALGRGPGELFF. CDR3 coding DNA: TGTGCCCTAGGACGGGGTCCCGGGGAGCTGTTTTTT.